Following are 21 T cell receptor beta chains from one sample sequenced in a study of CXCR3-negative and CXCR3-positive naive CD8 T cells. The libraries of TRB cDNA were constructed through 5' RACE using UMI labels. TCRdb derives one entry per CDR3 protein from the 5' RACE reads, leaving out DNA. The repertoire table contains tens of thousands of distinct CDR3 sequences. The material sequenced was naive CXCR3- CD8+ T cells from blood. Subset meaning: CD45RO-CCR7+CD27+CD95- naive CD8+ T cells lacking CXCR3 (TNR3-). The receptors originated from a human donor in good health. Some clones in this sample may be carry-over from other donors' samples.

This CDR3 reads CASSYSSVTTDTQYF. The rearrangement joins TRBV6-5 to TRBJ2-3. CDR3 length: 15 residues. The germline CDR1 and CDR2 sequences are MNHEY and SVGAGI.

The chain uses TRBV5-1 and TRBJ1-1; no DNA is available, so the TRBD1 call from TCRdb remains unchecked. This CDR3 has 17 amino acids. Germline V gene sequence: CDR1 SGHRS, CDR2 YFSETQ. CDR3 protein: CASSLDRWTDPNTEAFF. The variable domain in full, completed from reference TRBV5-1 and TRBJ1-1, reads KAGVTQTPRYLIKTRGQQVTLSCSPISGHRSVSWYQQTPGQGLQFLFEYFSETQRNKGNFPGRFSGRQFSNSRSEMNVSTLELGDSALYLCASSLDRWTDPNTEAFFGQGTRLTVV.

The J gene is TRBJ1-2, the V gene TRBV7-9; there is no DNA to check the TCRdb D call of TRBD1. Germline CDR1 is SEHNR and CDR2 is FQNEAQ (reference sequence). The CDR3 runs to 13 residues. CDR3 in amino acids: CASSAGTGDGYTF.

The CDR3: CASSHGLADLYEQYF. J is TRBJ2-7 and V is TRBV7-9; no DNA is available, so the TRBD2 call from TCRdb remains unchecked. Germline V gene lookup returns CDR1 SEHNR and CDR2 FQNEAQ (reference sequence). This CDR3 contains 15 residues.

The chain joins TRBV12-3 or TRBV12-4 to TRBJ2-3; TCRdb returns TRBD1, unconfirmable since there is no DNA. The CDR3 extends over 16 amino acids. The CDR3 protein is CASSGRTGETTDTQYF.

The rearrangement links TRBV12-3 or TRBV12-4 to TRBJ2-1; TCRdb returns TRBD1, unconfirmable since there is no DNA. This CDR3 region has 14 residues. CDR3 in amino acids: CASGSGGAKNEQFF.

The CDR3 here is CASSRGANNEQFF. The V and J genes are TRBV4-1 and TRBJ2-1; TCRdb designates TRBD2, a call that cannot be tested without DNA. Germline CDR1 reads MGHRA; CDR2 reads YSYEKL. The CDR3 extends over 13 amino acids.

The V call is TRBV7-9, the J call TRBJ2-7; the D call from TCRdb, TRBD1, cannot be confirmed without DNA. This CDR3 spans 17 amino acids. The germline V gene encodes CDR1 SEHNR and CDR2 FQNEAQ (reference sequence). The CDR3 region is CASRPKEGTGDSYEQYF.

This chain connects TRBV5-6 to TRBJ2-1; the D gene TCRdb calls, TRBD1, cannot be checked with no DNA. Germline V CDR1 and CDR2: SGHDT, YYEEEE. This CDR3 spans 14 amino acids. CDR3 amino acids: CASTPTGSYNEQFF.

The chain is built from TRBV20-1 and TRBJ2-7. Germline V gene lookup returns CDR1 DFQATT and CDR2 SNEGSKA (reference sequence). The CDR3 has 11 residues. CDR3 loop: CSAKEGYEQYF.

The V call is TRBV20-1, the J call TRBJ2-7; the TCRdb D gene call, TRBD1, has no DNA to confirm it. Germline V gene data show CDR1 as DFQATT and CDR2 as SNEGSKA (reference sequence). The CDR3 spans 17 residues. The CDR3 protein is CSARVQPGVRSPYEQYF.

The chain couples TRBV5-1 to TRBJ2-1; TCRdb's D call of TRBD2 is untestable without DNA. The length of the CDR3 is 13 residues. Germline CDR1 and CDR2: SGHRS and YFSETQ. The chain's CDR3 is CASSLASGGLAFF.

The gene calls are TRBV5-4 and TRBJ1-2; TCRdb's D gene call, TRBD1, goes unchecked for lack of DNA. The CDR3 runs to 14 residues. Germline assignment: CDR1 SGHNT and CDR2 YYREEE (reference sequence). The CDR3 protein is CASSLDGGRDGYTF.

The rearrangement joins TRBV20-1 to TRBJ2-7; the D gene TCRdb calls, TRBD2, cannot be checked with no DNA. This CDR3 has 13 residues. Germline CDR1 DFQATT, CDR2 SNEGSKA (reference sequence). The CDR3 protein is CSARDQREYEQYF.

This sequence joins TRBV4-3 and TRBJ1-2; as DNA is missing, the TRBD1 call by TCRdb cannot be tested. Germline values: CDR1 LGHNA, CDR2 YSLEER. The CDR3 is 14 residues long. CDR3 in amino acids: CASSQDGDDYGYTF.

This chain joins TRBV6-6 and TRBJ1-1; the D call from TCRdb, TRBD1, cannot be confirmed without DNA. The CDR3 spans 14 residues. Germline CDR1 is MNHNY and CDR2 is SVGAGI (reference sequence). CDR3 loop: CASSSSTGKPEAFF.

The chain is built from TRBV29-1 and TRBJ2-7; with no DNA, the TCRdb D assignment of TRBD2 cannot be verified. The CDR3 is made up of 16 amino acids. The germline V gene encodes CDR1 SQVTM and CDR2 ANQGSEA. CDR3: CSVAGSASGRSYEQYF.

The chain couples TRBV3-1 to TRBJ1-2. Germline V lookup: CDR1 LGHDT, CDR2 YNNKEL (reference sequence). The CDR3 has 17 residues. The CDR3: CASSQDSPDRTFYGYTF.

J is TRBJ2-5 and V is TRBV7-9; TCRdb names TRBD2, which stays unverified in the absence of DNA. CDR1 is SEHNR, CDR2 FQNEAQ, per germline (reference sequence). The CDR3 spans 13 residues. The CDR3 loop is CASRESVEETQYF.

V and J are TRBV7-6 and TRBJ2-3. This CDR3 comprises 12 residues. From germline, CDR1 is SGHVS and CDR2 FNYEAQ. The CDR3 is CASSDLADTQYF.

This rearrangement joins TRBV29-1 to TRBJ1-2; TCRdb's D gene call, TRBD1, goes unchecked for lack of DNA. CDR1 and CDR2 (germline): SQVTM, ANQGSEA. The CDR3 has 16 amino acids. CDR3 loop: CSVDVNSGGPNYGYTF.